The sequence of this T cell receptor (beta chain) was determined in a study of cytomegalovirus exposure and HLA in healthy donors. Whole-study findings and limits: Most subjects' HLA-A and HLA-B alleles were reportedly predicted from TCR beta sequences.

The CDR3 runs to 14 residues. Germline trimming cut 2 bases from V and 9 bases from J; bases unmatched to any gene: 5. Germline loops: CDR1 LNHNV, CDR2 YYDKDF (reference sequence). The PCR had 60 Vbeta and 13 Jbeta primers. Clones were read by immunoSEQ multiplex PCR, and TCRdb kept only the in-frame ones, dropping some. The sample holds more than 65,000 clones, 74% seen once. Details on this clone: Its specificity is unknown.

The sequencing sample was made of PBMCs. The V and J genes are TRBV15 and TRBJ2-2, with 8 nucleotides matching TRBD1. The origin of this receptor is a woman aged 60-70 years in good health and CMV-seropositive. The chain's CDR3 is CATSRRQGARELFF. The CDR3 DNA sequence: TGTGCCACCAGCAGAAGGCAGGGGGCGAGGGAGCTGTTTTTT.